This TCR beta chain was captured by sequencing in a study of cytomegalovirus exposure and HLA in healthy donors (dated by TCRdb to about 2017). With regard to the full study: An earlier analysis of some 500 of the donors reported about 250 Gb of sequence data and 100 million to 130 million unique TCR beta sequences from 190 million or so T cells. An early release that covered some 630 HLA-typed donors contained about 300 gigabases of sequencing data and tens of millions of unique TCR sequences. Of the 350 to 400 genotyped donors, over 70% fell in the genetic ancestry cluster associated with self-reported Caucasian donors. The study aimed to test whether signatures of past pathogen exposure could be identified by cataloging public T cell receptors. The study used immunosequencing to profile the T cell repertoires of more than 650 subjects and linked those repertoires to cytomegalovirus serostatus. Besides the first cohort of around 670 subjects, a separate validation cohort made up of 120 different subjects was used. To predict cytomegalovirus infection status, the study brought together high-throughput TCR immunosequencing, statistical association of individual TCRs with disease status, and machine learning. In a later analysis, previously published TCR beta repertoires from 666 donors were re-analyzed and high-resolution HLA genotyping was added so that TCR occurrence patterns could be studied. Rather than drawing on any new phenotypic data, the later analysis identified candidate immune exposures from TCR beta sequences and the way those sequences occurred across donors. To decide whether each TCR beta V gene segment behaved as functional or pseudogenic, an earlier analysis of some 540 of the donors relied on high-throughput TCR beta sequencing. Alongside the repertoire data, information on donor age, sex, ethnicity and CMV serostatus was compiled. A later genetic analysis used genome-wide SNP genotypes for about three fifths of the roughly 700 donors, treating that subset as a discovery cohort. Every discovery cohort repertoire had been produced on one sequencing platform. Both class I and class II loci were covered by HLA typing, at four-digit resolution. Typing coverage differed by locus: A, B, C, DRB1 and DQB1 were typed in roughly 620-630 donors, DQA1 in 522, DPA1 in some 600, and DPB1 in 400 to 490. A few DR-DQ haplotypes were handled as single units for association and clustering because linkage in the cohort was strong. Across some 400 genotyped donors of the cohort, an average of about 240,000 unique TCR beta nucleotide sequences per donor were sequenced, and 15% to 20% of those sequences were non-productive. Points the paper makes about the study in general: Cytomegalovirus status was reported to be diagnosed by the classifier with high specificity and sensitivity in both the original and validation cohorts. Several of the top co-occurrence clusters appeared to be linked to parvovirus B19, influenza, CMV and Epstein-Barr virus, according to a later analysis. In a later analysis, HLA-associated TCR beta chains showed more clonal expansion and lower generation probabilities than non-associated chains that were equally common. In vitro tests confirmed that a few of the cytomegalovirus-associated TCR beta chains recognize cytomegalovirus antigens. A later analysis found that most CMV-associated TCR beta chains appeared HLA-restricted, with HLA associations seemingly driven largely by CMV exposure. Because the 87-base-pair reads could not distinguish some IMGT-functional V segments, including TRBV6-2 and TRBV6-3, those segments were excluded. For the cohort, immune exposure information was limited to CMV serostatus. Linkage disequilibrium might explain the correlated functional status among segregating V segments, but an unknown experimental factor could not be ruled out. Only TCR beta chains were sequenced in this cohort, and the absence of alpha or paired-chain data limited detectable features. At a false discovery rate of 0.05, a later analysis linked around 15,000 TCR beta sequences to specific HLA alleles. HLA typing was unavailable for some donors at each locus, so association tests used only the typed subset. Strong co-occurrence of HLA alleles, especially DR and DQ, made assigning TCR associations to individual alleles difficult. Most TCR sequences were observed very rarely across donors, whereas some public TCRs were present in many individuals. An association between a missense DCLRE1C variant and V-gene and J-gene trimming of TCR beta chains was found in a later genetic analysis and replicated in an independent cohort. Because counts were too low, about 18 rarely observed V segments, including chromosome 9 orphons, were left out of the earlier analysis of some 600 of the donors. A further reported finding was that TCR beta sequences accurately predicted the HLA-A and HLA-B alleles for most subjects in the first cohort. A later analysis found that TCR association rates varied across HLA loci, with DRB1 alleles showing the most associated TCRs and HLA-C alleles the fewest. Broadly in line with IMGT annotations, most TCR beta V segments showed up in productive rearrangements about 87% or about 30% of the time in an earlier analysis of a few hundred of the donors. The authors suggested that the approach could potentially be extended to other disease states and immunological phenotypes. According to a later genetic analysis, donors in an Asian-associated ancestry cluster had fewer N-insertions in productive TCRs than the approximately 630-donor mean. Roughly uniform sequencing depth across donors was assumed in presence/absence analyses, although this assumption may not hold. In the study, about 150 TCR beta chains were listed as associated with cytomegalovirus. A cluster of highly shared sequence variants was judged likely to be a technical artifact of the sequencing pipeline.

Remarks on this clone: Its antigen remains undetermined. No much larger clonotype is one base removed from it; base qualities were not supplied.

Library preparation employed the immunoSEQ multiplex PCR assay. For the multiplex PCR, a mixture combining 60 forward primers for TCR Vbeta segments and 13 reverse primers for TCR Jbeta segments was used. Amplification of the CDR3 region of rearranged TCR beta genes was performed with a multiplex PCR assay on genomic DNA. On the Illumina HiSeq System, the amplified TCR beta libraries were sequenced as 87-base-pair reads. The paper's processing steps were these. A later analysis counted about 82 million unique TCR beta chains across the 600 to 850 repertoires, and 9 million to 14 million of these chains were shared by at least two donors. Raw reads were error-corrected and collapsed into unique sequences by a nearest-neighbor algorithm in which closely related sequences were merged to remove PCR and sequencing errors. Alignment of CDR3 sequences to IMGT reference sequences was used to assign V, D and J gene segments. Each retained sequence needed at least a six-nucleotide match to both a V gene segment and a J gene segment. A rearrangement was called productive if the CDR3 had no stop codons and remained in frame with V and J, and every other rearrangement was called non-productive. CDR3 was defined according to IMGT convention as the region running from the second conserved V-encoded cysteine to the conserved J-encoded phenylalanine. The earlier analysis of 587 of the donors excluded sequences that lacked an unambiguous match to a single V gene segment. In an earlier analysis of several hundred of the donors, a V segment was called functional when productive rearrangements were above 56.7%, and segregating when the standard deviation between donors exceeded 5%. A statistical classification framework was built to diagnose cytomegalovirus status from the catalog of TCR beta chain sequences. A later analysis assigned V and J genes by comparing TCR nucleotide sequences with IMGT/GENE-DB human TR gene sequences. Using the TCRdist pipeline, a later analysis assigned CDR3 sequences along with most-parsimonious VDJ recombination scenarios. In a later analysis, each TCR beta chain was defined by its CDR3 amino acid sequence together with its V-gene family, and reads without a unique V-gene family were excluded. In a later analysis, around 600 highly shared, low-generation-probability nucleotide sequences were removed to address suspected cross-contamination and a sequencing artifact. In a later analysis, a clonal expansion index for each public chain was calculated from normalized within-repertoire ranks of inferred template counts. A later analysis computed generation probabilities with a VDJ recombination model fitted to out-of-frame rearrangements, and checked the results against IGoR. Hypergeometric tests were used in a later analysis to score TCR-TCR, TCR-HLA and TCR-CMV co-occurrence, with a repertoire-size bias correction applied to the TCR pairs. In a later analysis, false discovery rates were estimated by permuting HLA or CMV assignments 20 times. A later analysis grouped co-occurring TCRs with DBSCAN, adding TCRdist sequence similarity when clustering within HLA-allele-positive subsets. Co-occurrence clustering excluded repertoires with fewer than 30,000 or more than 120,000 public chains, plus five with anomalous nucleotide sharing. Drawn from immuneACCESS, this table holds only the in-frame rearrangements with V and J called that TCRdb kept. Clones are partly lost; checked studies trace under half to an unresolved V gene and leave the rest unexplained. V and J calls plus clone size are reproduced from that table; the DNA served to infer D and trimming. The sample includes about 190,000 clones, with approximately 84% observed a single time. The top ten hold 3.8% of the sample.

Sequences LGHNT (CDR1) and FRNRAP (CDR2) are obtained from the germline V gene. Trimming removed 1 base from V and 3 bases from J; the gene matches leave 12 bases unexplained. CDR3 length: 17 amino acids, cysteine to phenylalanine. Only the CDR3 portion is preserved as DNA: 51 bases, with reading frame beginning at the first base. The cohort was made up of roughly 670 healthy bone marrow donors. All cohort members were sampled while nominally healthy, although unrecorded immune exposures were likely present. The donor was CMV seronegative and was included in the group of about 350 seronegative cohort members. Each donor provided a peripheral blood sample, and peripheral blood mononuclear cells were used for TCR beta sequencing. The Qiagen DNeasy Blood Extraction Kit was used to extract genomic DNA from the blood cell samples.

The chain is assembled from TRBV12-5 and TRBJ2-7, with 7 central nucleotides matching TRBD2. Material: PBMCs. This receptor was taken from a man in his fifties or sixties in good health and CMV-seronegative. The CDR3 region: CASGLGFGGWDNYEQYF. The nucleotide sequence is TGTGCTAGTGGTTTGGGGTTCGGGGGGTGGGATAACTACGAGCAGTACTTC. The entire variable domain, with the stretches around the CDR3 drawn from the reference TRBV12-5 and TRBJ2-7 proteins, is DARVTQTPRHKVTEMGQEVTMRCQPILGHNTVFWYRQTMMQGLELLAYFRNRAPLDDSGMPKDRFSAEMPDATLATLKIQPSEPRDSAVYFCASGLGFGGWDNYEQYFGPGTRLTVT.